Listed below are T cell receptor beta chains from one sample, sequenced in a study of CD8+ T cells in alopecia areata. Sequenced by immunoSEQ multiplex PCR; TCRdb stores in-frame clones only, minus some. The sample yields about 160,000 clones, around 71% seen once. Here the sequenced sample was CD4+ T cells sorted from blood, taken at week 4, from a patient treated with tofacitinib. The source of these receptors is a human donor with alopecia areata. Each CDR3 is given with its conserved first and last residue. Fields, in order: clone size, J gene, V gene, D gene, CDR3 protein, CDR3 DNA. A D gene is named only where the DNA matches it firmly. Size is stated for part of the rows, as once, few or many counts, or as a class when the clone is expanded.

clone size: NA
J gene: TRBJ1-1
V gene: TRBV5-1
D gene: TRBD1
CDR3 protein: CASSLGQGQMNTEAFF
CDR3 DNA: TGCGCCAGCAGCTTGGGGCAGGGACAGATGAACACTGAAGCTTTCTTT

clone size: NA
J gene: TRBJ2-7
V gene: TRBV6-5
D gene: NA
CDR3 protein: CASSQEGGLYEQYF
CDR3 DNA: TGTGCCAGCAGTCAGGAGGGGGGACTCTACGAGCAGTACTTC

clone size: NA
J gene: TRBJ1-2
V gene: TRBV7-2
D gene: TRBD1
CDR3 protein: CASSRLQGVNYGYTF
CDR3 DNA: TGTGCCAGCAGCCGACTACAGGGGGTGAACTATGGCTACACCTTC

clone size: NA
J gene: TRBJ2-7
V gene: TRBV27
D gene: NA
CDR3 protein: CASSLAPGRGGGYEQYF
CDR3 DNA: TGTGCCAGCAGTTTAGCCCCCGGACGAGGGGGAGGATACGAGCAGTACTTC

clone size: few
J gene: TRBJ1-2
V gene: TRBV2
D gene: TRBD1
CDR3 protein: CASSEALPGGGYGYTF
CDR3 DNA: TGTGCCAGCAGTGAAGCGCTTCCAGGGGGCGGATATGGCTACACCTTC

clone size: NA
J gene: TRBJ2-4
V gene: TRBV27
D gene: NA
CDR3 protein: CASSIQRPLVAKNIQYF
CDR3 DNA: TGTGCCAGCAGTATCCAGAGACCGTTAGTAGCCAAAAACATTCAGTACTTC

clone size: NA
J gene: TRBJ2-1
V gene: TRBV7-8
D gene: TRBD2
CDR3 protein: CASSLRAGGPNEQFF
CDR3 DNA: TGTGCCAGCAGCTTAAGGGCGGGGGGGCCGAATGAGCAGTTCTTC

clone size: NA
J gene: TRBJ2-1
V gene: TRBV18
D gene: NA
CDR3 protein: CASSPLQGHEQFF
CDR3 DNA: TGTGCCAGCTCACCGTTACAGGGCCATGAGCAGTTCTTC

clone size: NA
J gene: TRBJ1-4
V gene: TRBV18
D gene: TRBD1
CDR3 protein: CASSTGTGNEKLFF
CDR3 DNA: TGTGCCAGCTCAACCGGGACAGGGAATGAAAAACTGTTTTTT

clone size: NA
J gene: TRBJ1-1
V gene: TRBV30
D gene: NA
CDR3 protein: CAWNPSGGTEAFF
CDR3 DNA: TGTGCCTGGAATCCGTCCGGGGGCACTGAAGCTTTCTTT

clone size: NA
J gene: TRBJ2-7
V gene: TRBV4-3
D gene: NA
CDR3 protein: CASSRQTGAYEQYF
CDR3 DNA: TGCGCCAGCAGCCGCCAGACCGGGGCCTACGAGCAGTACTTC

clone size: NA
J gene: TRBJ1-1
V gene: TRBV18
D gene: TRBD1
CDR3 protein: CASSPPGQGRTEAFF
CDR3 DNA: TGTGCCAGCTCACCGCCGGGACAGGGAAGGACTGAAGCTTTCTTT

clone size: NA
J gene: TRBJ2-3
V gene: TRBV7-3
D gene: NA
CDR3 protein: CASSLRPGDTQYF
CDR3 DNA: TGTGCCAGCAGCTTGAGGCCGGGAGATACGCAGTATTTT

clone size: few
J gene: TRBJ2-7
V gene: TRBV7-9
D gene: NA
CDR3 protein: CASSLNGASVEQYF
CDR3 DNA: TGTGCCAGCAGCTTAAACGGGGCTTCGGTGGAGCAGTACTTC

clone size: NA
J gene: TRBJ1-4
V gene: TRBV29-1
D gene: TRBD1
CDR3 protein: CSVEGASDEKLFF
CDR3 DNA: TGCAGCGTCGAGGGGGCGTCGGATGAAAAACTGTTTTTT

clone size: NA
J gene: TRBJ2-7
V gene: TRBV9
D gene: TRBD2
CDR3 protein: CASSVGGTSGYEQYF
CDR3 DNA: TGTGCCAGCAGCGTAGGGGGGACTAGCGGATACGAGCAGTACTTC

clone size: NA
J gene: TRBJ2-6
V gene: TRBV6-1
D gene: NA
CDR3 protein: CASSEMVYSGSGANVLTF
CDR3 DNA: TGTGCCAGCAGTGAAATGGTCTATTCCGGCTCTGGGGCCAACGTCCTGACTTTC

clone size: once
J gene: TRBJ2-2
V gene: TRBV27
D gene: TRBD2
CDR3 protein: CATRGSGELFF
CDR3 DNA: TGTGCCACGCGGGGGTCCGGGGAGCTGTTTTTT

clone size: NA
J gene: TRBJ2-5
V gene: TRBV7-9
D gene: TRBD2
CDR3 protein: CASSLMAGEETQYF
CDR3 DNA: TGTGCCAGCAGTCTAATGGCGGGAGAGGAGACCCAGTACTTC

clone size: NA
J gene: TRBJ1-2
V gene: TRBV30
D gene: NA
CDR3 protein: CAWSVRRTYYGYTF
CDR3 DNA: TGTGCCTGGAGTGTACGAAGGACATATTATGGCTACACCTTC

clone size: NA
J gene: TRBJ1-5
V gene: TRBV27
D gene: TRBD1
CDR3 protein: CASSLRGQGMGQPQHF
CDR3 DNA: TGTGCCAGCAGTTTACGTGGACAGGGAATGGGTCAGCCCCAGCATTTT

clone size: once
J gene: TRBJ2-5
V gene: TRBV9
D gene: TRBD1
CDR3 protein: CASSPGQGGETQYF
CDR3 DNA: TGTGCCAGCAGCCCCGGACAGGGCGGGGAGACCCAGTACTTC

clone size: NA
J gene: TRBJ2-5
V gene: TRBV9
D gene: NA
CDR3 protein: CASSLEALAGTQYF
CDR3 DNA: TGTGCCAGCAGCCTGGAGGCCTTGGCGGGGACCCAGTACTTC

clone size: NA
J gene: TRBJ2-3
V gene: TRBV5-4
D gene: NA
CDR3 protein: CASRSARSTDTQYF
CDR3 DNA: TGTGCCAGCCGCTCGGCGAGGAGCACAGATACGCAGTATTTT

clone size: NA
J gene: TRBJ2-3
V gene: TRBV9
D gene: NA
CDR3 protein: CASSAYTDTQYF
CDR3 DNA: TGTGCCAGCAGCGCCTACACAGATACGCAGTATTTT

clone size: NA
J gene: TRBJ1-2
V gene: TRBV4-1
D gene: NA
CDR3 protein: CASSPTGARGYTF
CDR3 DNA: TGCGCCAGCAGCCCGACGGGCGCGCGTGGCTACACCTTC